This T cell receptor beta chain was sequenced in a study of T cell repertoires in cytomegalovirus infection. Study overall: Evidence of both CMV infection and a matching HLA type came from public TCR beta signatures. Study-level results: Based on cumulative public TCR beta family frequency, carriers of CMV plus the relevant HLA were identified. HLA-C-restricted TCR beta clonotypes specific for CMV led the ex vivo response.

Trimming removed 3 bases from V and 10 bases from J; junction bases left unmatched: 0. Germline V gene lookup returns CDR1 ENHRY and CDR2 SYGVKD. The CDR3 is made up of 11 amino acids. MiXCR, run by TCRdb on the reads, gives a single entry per CDR3 protein. The sample consists of around 490,000 distinct CDR3 sequences, about 26% of them appearing once. Of note for this clonotype: Antigen: not known.

The chain combines TRBV10-3 with TRBJ2-1; 7 nucleotides line up with TRBD2. Sequences were obtained from PBMCs. The receptor's source is a human donor in good health (CMV status not recorded). Some clones in this sample may be carry-over from other donors' samples. CDR3 in amino acids: CAISELAEQFF. The CDR3 region has the DNA TGTGCCATCAGTGAACTAGCGGAGCAGTTCTTC.